This passage covers 26 T cell receptor beta chains from one sample sequenced in a study of cytomegalovirus exposure and HLA in healthy donors. The primer mix had 60 Vbeta and 13 Jbeta primers. Only in-frame clones appear in the TCRdb table, and some are missing; sequencing was by immunoSEQ multiplex PCR. In total, the table holds 100,000 or so clones. Sample: PBMCs. The origin of the receptors is a woman under 40 in good health and CMV-seronegative.

Points on this clone: The germline gene is not matched at one end of the junction; a read error may be the cause. Other DNA sequences in this sample translate to the same CDR3. The V call is TRBV6-1, the J call TRBJ2-5; 9 bases are a match to TRBD2. The length of the CDR3 is 15 residues. CDR1 MNHNS and CDR2 SASEGT come from the germline V gene. CDR3 in amino acids: CASILNAGGGETQYF. CDR3 nucleotides: TGTGCCAGCATCCTAAACGCGGGGGGGGGAGAGACTCAGTACTTC.

The gene calls are TRBV27 and TRBJ2-7; a possible D gene is TRBD2 (5 bases). Germline CDR1 reads MNHEY; CDR2 reads SMNVEV (reference sequence). This CDR3 spans 13 amino acids. V was pared by 9 bases and J by 2 bases, with 14 bases between. As DNA, the CDR3 is TGTGCCAGTTCTGGGAGTGATGCCTACGAGCAGTACTTC. Protein: CASSGSDAYEQYF.

This chain joins TRBV18 and TRBJ2-1; 10 nucleotides agree with TRBD2. The CDR3 has 17 amino acids. Unmatched junction bases numbered 7, after V lost 0 bases and J lost 5 bases. In germline, CDR1 is KGHSH, CDR2 LQKENI. This chain's CDR3 is CASSPPRLAGLNNEQFF. The CDR3 region has the DNA TGTGCCAGCTCACCACCGAGACTAGCGGGCCTCAACAATGAGCAGTTCTTC.

The J gene is TRBJ2-1, the V gene TRBV5-5; TRBD2 agrees at 7 bases. The germline V gene has CDR1 SGHKS and CDR2 YYEKEE (reference sequence). CDR3 length: 14 residues. V dropped 2 bases and J dropped 10; count of bases not matched to a gene: 9. The CDR3 DNA reads as TGTGCCAGCAGCTTCCGGCAGCGGGAAGAGGAGCAGTTCTTC. Its protein product is CASSFRQREEEQFF. Full variable domain (remainder filled in from reference TRBV5-5 and TRBJ2-1): DAGVTQSPTHLIKTRGQQVTLRCSPISGHKSVSWYQQVLGQGPQFIFQYYEKEERGRGNFPDRFSARQFPNYSSELNVNALLLGDSALYLCASSFRQREEEQFFGPGTRLTVL.

The chain combines TRBV7-2 with TRBJ1-1, with D hard to call. Germline-derived CDR1 and CDR2 are SGHTA and FQGNSA. V was trimmed by 2 bases and J by 0 bases, leaving 4 bases between them. The CDR3 totals 13 residues. CDR3 nucleotides: TGTGCCAGCAGCTTAACAATGAACACTGAAGCTTTCTTT. This sequence encodes CASSLTMNTEAFF.

The CDR3 is CASRDRTNYGYTF. Here the CDR3 DNA reads TGCGCCAGCAGGGACAGAACTAACTATGGCTACACCTTC. This sequence joins TRBV4-1 and TRBJ1-2, with D possibly TRBD1 on 6 matching bases. Per germline, CDR1 MGHRA and CDR2 YSYEKL. This CDR3 has 13 residues. V was shortened by 6 bases and J by 0 bases, with 8 bases between the two germline ends.

The chain has TRBV28 and TRBJ1-1, with TRBD1 identical over 8 bases. CDR1 and CDR2 (germline): MDHEN, SYDVKM. CDR3 length: 15 amino acids. Trimming took 5 bases from V and 0 from J; bases not matched to a gene: 5. The CDR3 loop reads CASSPGGKLNTEAFF. CDR3 bases: TGTGCCAGCAGTCCAGGGGGCAAACTGAACACTGAAGCTTTCTTT. The complete variable domain, with remaining parts taken from reference TRBV28 and TRBJ1-1, reads DVKVTQSSRYLVKRTGEKVFLECVQDMDHENMFWYRQDPGLGLRLIYFSYDVKMKEKGDIPEGYSVSREKKERFSLILESASTNQTSMYLCASSPGGKLNTEAFFGQGTRLTVV.

V usage is TRBV29-1 and J usage is TRBJ1-1, with a weak D call TRBD1 (5 bases). Trimming stripped 4 bases from V and 1 base from J, with 10 bases between. Germline CDR1 SQVTM, CDR2 ANQGSEA. The CDR3 totals 13 residues. The CDR3 region is CSVALGQNTEAFF. In DNA form, the CDR3 reads TGCAGCGTTGCCCTTGGACAGAACACTGAAGCTTTCTTT.

The CDR3 is CASSGQGAGNTEAFF. CDR3 in DNA: TGTGCCAGCAGTGGACAGGGAGCTGGGAACACTGAAGCTTTCTTT. V is TRBV2 and J is TRBJ1-1; 7 bases are shared with TRBD1. This CDR3 has 15 residues. The V segment lost 4 bases and the J segment 1 base; nucleotides outside the gene matches: 6. Per germline, CDR1 SNHLY and CDR2 FYNNEI. Together with reference TRBV2 and TRBJ1-1, the CDR3 gives the full variable domain: EPEVTQTPSHQVTQMGQEVILRCVPISNHLYFYWYRQILGQKVEFLVSFYNNEISEKSEIFDDQFSVERPDGSNFTLKIRSTKLEDSAMYFCASSGQGAGNTEAFFGQGTRLTVV.

The J gene is TRBJ2-2, the V gene TRBV5-1; 10 nucleotides align to TRBD1. V lost 4 bases, J lost 6 bases, and 12 bases stayed unmatched. The CDR3 runs 17 residues. Germline CDR1 reads SGHRS; CDR2 reads YFSETQ. CDR3 in DNA: TGCGCCAGCAGCAAGGAGGGACAGGGGCAAGGGGCCGGGGAGCTGTTTTTT. Translating gives CASSKEGQGQGAGELFF.

The CDR3 region is CASSKARRTGELFF. DNA for the CDR3: TGTGCCAGTAGTAAGGCTAGAAGGACCGGGGAGCTGTTTTTT. The gene calls are TRBV19 and TRBJ2-2; D gene unclear. The CDR3 loop spans 14 amino acids. Germline V CDR1 and CDR2: LNHDA, SQIVND (reference sequence). With 4 bases removed from V and 5 bases from J, the gap between germline ends came to 11 bases. The full variable domain, its missing parts supplied by reference TRBV19 and TRBJ2-2, is DGGITQSPKYLFRKEGQNVTLSCEQNLNHDAMYWYRQDPGQGLRLIYYSQIVNDFQKGDIAEGYSVSREKKESFPLTVTSAQKNPTAFYLCASSKARRTGELFFGEGSRLTVL.

This rearrangement joins TRBV7-9 to TRBJ2-1, with 13 bases aligning to TRBD2. There are 14 residues in the CDR3. Per the germline V gene, CDR1 is SEHNR and CDR2 is FQNEAQ (reference sequence). The ends lost 1 base at V and 10 bases at J; junction bases unmatched: 1. In nucleotides, the CDR3 is TGTGCCAGCAGCTTAGGGGGACTAGCGGGAGAGCAGTTCTTC. It yields the protein CASSLGGLAGEQFF.

The J gene is TRBJ1-2, the V gene TRBV2; D call uncertain. The CDR3 length is 14 residues. The germline CDR1 and CDR2 sequences are SNHLY and FYNNEI. V lost 4 bases, J lost 8 bases, and 17 bases lay in between. The CDR3 DNA reads as TGTGCCAGCAGTGTTAGTGAGGTGGGTGGCGGCTACACCTTC. This sequence encodes CASSVSEVGGGYTF.

The chain couples TRBV7-3 to TRBJ2-7; 7 nucleotides align to TRBD1. Trimming removed 2 bases from V and 4 bases from J; junction bases left unmatched: 11. The CDR3 extends over 16 amino acids. Per the germline V gene, CDR1 is SGHTA and CDR2 is FQGTGA. The CDR3 sequence: CASSLGTALLPYEQYF. The DNA of the CDR3 is TGTGCCAGCAGCTTAGGGACAGCCCTTTTACCTTACGAGCAGTACTTC.

This chain links TRBV5-1 with TRBJ2-3, with TRBD2 matching 7 bases. Trimming took 3 bases from V and 4 from J; bases not matched to a gene: 11. Germline loops: CDR1 SGHRS, CDR2 YFSETQ. The CDR3 is made up of 16 amino acids. The CDR3 is CASSSGPAGVSDTQYF. CDR3 in DNA: TGCGCCAGCAGCTCTGGTCCGGCGGGAGTATCAGATACGCAGTATTTT.

The V and J genes are TRBV9 and TRBJ1-6; D may be TRBD1 (5 bases). The germline CDR1 and CDR2 sequences are SGDLS and YYNGEE. The CDR3 runs 16 residues. V was cut by 6 bases and J by 2 bases, with 15 bases left in between. Here the CDR3 reads CASNKAGVAYNSPLHF. CDR3 in DNA: TGTGCCAGCAACAAAGCGGGGGTCGCCTATAATTCACCCCTCCACTTT.

V gene TRBV2 combines with J gene TRBJ1-2, with 10 bases aligning to TRBD1. This CDR3 contains 17 residues. The V and J ends lost 7 bases and 3 bases, in that order; junction bases with no gene match: 14. The V gene's germline CDR1 is SNHLY and CDR2 FYNNEI. The CDR3: CASTLRAPGTGDYGYTF. DNA of the CDR3: TGTGCCAGCACCCTTAGGGCTCCCGGGACAGGGGACTATGGCTACACCTTC.

The chain couples TRBV4-1 to TRBJ1-1, with unresolved D. This CDR3 has 15 residues. Germline values: CDR1 MGHRA, CDR2 YSYEKL. V dropped 0 bases and J dropped 0 bases, with 8 bases sitting between them. This chain's CDR3 is CASSQDATLNTEAFF. As DNA, the CDR3 is TGCGCCAGCAGCCAAGACGCGACATTGAACACTGAAGCTTTCTTT.

The CDR3 nucleotides read TGTGCCAGCAGTTACAGGGACAACAATGAGCAGTTCTTC. It codes for CASSYRDNNEQFF. The rearrangement links TRBV6-6 to TRBJ2-1; perhaps TRBD1 as D (6 bases). CDR1 and CDR2 from the germline V gene are MNHNY and SVGAGI (reference sequence). V gave up 2 bases and J gave up 5 bases, with 7 bases separating them. This CDR3 has 13 residues.

The chain couples TRBV11-3 to TRBJ2-1; the D gene is possibly TRBD2 (5 bases). This CDR3 has 15 residues. Looked up from germline, CDR1 is SGHNT and CDR2 is YENEEA. Trimming removed 6 bases at V and 9 bases at J, with 21 bases between. CDR3 bases: TGTGCCAGCAGACCCGCAGAGGGCGGGCCTCGTGAGCAGTTCTTC. It translates to CASRPAEGGPREQFF.

This rearrangement joins TRBV11-2 to TRBJ2-7; perhaps TRBD2 as D (6 bases). The V end lost 0 bases, the J end lost 4 bases, and 10 bases lay between the germline ends. There are 14 residues in the CDR3. Germline V lookup: CDR1 SGHAT, CDR2 FQNNGV. CDR3 region: CASSLELGRYEQYF. The CDR3 region has the DNA TGTGCCAGCAGCTTAGAACTGGGGAGGTACGAGCAGTACTTC.

The chain is built from TRBV30 and TRBJ1-1, with 8 bases fitting TRBD1. Germline CDR1 and CDR2: GTSNPN and SVGIG (reference sequence). J gave up 5 bases and V 4 bases, and 15 bases lay outside the gene matches. The CDR3 sequence is 16 residues long. The CDR3 here is CAWTTGQGLYGTEAFF. CDR3 nucleotides: TGTGCCTGGACTACAGGACAGGGCCTCTATGGGACTGAAGCTTTCTTT. Together with reference TRBV30 and TRBJ1-1, the CDR3 gives the full variable domain: SQTIHQWPATLVQPVGSPLSLECTVEGTSNPNLYWYRQAAGRGLQLLFYSVGIGQISSEVPQNLSASRPQDRQFILSSKKLLLSDSGFYLCAWTTGQGLYGTEAFFGQGTRLTVV.

The rearrangement uses TRBV28 and TRBJ1-6; the D gene is possibly TRBD1 (6 bases). The germline V gene encodes CDR1 MDHEN and CDR2 SYDVKM. The CDR3 has 18 residues. Between the trimmed V and J ends, which lost 1 base and 0 bases, there was a span of 13 bases. The DNA for the CDR3 is TGTGCCAGCAGTTTATCACCGGGACAAAGCTCCTATAATTCACCCCTCCACTTT. Translating gives CASSLSPGQSSYNSPLHF.

The chain joins TRBV12-5 to TRBJ2-1, with a possible D match to TRBD2 (6 bases). CDR3 size: 15 residues. Germline CDR1 and CDR2: LGHNT and FRNRAP. V lost 9 bases, J lost 10 bases, and 25 bases lay in between. CDR3 protein: CASRDTRRDPREQFF. CDR3 coding DNA: TGTGCTAGCCGAGATACCAGGAGGGACCCCCGGGAGCAGTTCTTC.

This chain uses TRBV18 with TRBJ1-3, with D maybe TRBD1 (6 bases). The CDR3 is made up of 15 amino acids. CDR1 is KGHSH, CDR2 LQKENI, per germline. Trimming left V 2 bases short and J 0 bases short, with 8 bases between. In nucleotides, the CDR3 is TGTGCCAGCTCACCAATACAGGGCTCTGGAAACACCATATATTTT. Translating it yields CASSPIQGSGNTIYF.

The chain has TRBV28 and TRBJ1-2, with 11 bases matching TRBD1. The trim removed 10 bases at V and 4 bases at J, leaving 8 bases unmatched. The CDR3 is 14 amino acids. Germline V gives CDR1 MDHEN, CDR2 SYDVKM. The CDR3 here is CATRRDRGFYGYTF. CDR3 in DNA: TGTGCCACCCGACGGGACAGGGGGTTCTATGGCTACACCTTC.